This TCR beta chain came from a study of vaccination and CD4 T cells after COVID-19. Study details: In the convalescent cohort, there were six males and four females, two of them Hispanic. General study findings and limits: Analysis of convalescent patients found that 304 of 307 vaccine-specific clones were spike mono-reactive.

This clonotype was seen a few times. Its target is not known. Cultured CD4+ T cells had their DNA profiled by the Oncomine TCR Beta short-read assay. A single record per CDR3 protein comes from TCRdb applying MiXCR to the PCR reads. The sample lists about 15,000 distinct CDR3 sequences, around 73% seen once, with roughly 9.7% in the top ten. The germline gives CDR1 SGHTA, CDR2 FQGNSA. This CDR3 is built from 15 residues. Trimming cost V 4 bases and J 7 bases; bases outside gene matches: 4. Treatment in this sample: approximately nine-day PBMC culture with coronavirus spike peptide pools or control peptides (ViraFEST assay). Negative selection purified CD4+ T cells after about ten days of culture.

Sequencing was done on a sample of CD4+ T cells from blood, cultured in vitro. V and J are TRBV7-2 and TRBJ2-7, with 16 bases aligning to TRBD2. The TCR was taken from a human donor who had recovered from COVID-19. CDR3 sequence: CASSSGLAGGGEQYF. For the CDR3, the DNA is TGTGCCAGCAGCTCGGGACTAGCGGGAGGGGGGGAGCAGTACTTC. Looking up the rest from reference TRBV7-2 and TRBJ2-7 gives the full variable domain: GAGVSQSPSNKVTEKGKDVELRCDPISGHTALYWYRQSLGQGLEFLIYFQGNSAPDKSGLPSDRFSAERTGGSVSTLTIQRTQQEDSAVYLCASSSGLAGGGEQYFGPGTRLTVT.